This entry describes one TCR beta chain. Its antigen remains unknown. This entry belongs to a study of cytomegalovirus exposure and HLA in healthy donors. Points from the study as a whole: According to an earlier analysis, most TCR beta V segments yielded productive rearrangements about 90% or about 30% of the time. What TCR beta sequences reportedly achieved was accurate prediction of HLA-A and HLA-B alleles in most subjects. Relative to equally common others, HLA-associated TCR beta chains showed greater clonal expansion in a later analysis. Later on, a genetic analysis was performed. It linked a missense variant in DCLRE1C with V- and J-gene trimming of TCR beta.

Primers included in the PCR were 60 Vbeta and 13 Jbeta primers. The protocol was immunoSEQ multiplex PCR, while the TCRdb copy is restricted to in-frame clones and leaves out a portion. This table has 150,000 or so clones, approximately 83% appearing once. The CDR3 contains 13 residues. CDR1 is MDHEN, CDR2 SYDVKM, per germline. Trimming at V came to 4 bases and at J to 3 bases, leaving 2 bases not matched to a gene. This receptor was taken from a man between 18 and 35 years old in good health and CMV-seropositive. The chain joins TRBV28 to TRBJ2-5, with 7 nucleotides matching TRBD1. Sequencing input: PBMCs. The CDR3 region has the DNA TGTGCCAGCAGTTCAGGGACAGAAGAGACCCAGTACTTC. Translating gives CASSSGTEETQYF.